This T cell receptor beta chain is from a study of T cell repertoires in cytomegalovirus infection. As for the study in general: Indications of both CMV infection and matching HLA type were provided by public TCR beta signatures. Study-level findings and limits: People with CMV and the relevant HLA were identified by cumulative public TCR beta family frequency. In two of eight donors, the top clonotype was HLA-C-restricted CMV-specific.

Trimming took off 4 bases at V and 9 bases at J, with 13 bases between the two ends. CDR1 is LNHDA, CDR2 SQIVND, per germline (reference sequence). This CDR3 is 14 amino acids long. This clonotype was detected ten times or more. Its antigen is unidentified. TCRdb reprocessed the reads with MiXCR, giving one entry per CDR3 protein. Of some 150,000 distinct CDR3 sequences in the sample, 23% were seen once. Sample: PBMCs. This sequence originates from a human donor in good health (CMV status not recorded). Some clones in this sample may be carry-over from other donors' samples. The rearrangement joins TRBV19 to TRBJ1-6; no definite D call. In DNA, the CDR3 is TGTGCCAGTAGTACAACAGATTACGGTTCACCCCTCCACTTT. It encodes CASSTTDYGSPLHF.